This entry lists 11 T cell receptor beta chains sequenced from one sample in a study of shared clonotypes between healthy human individuals. Naive CD8 cells were CD45RO-negative, positively selected for CCR7, excluding terminally differentiated effector memory CD45RA+ cells. The table came from immunoSEQ multiplex PCR; TCRdb's copy has only in-frame clones and leaves some out. The sample lists hundreds of thousands of clones, about 91% seen once, with 24% in the top ten. The sample was naive CD8+ T cells sorted from blood. These receptors were collected from a man in his thirties or forties in good health.

Written as DNA, the CDR3 is TGTGCCAGCTCACCACCTGGGGATTCCGAGCAGTACTTC. It translates to CASSPPGDSEQYF. V gene TRBV18 combines with J gene TRBJ2-7; unclear D gene. The germline V gene has CDR1 KGHSH and CDR2 LQKENI. The V gene lost 0 bases and the J gene lost 6 bases, with 9 bases spanning the gap. The CDR3 consists of 13 residues.

The chain links TRBV6-6 to TRBJ2-7; TRBD1 matches at 7 bases. The CDR3 spans 13 residues. The germline CDR1 and CDR2 sequences are MNHNY and SVGAGI (reference sequence). Losses at the gene ends were 2 bases for V and 6 bases for J; bases not matched to a gene: 4. The CDR3 spells CASSYLQGSEQYF. The CDR3, as DNA: TGTGCCAGCAGTTACCTACAGGGGTCCGAGCAGTACTTC.

The rearrangement uses TRBV29-1 and TRBJ2-5; tentatively, D is TRBD1 (6 bases). Germline V CDR1 and CDR2: SQVTM, ANQGSEA. Trimming took 3 bases from V and 11 from J, leaving 19 bases between them. CDR3 size: 13 residues. CDR3 nucleotides: TGCAGCGTTGAGCAGGGGCTCTCCCCCGCACAGTACTTC. This encodes CSVEQGLSPAQYF.

This chain links TRBV9 with TRBJ2-3; 8 bases are a match to TRBD2. V was clipped by 3 bases and J by 4 bases; unmatched bases: 1. CDR1 is SGDLS, CDR2 YYNGEE, per germline. The CDR3 consists of 13 residues. The CDR3 bases are TGTGCCAGCAGCGGGGGACTAGCAGATACGCAGTATTTT. Its protein is CASSGGLADTQYF.

The rearrangement joins TRBV5-1 to TRBJ2-5; 7 bases are shared with TRBD2. The CDR3 has 14 residues. CDR1 and CDR2 from the germline V gene are SGHRS and YFSETQ. V was clipped by 5 bases and J by 0 bases; unmatched bases: 4. The CDR3 loop reads CASRRAGYQETQYF. The CDR3 nucleotides are TGCGCCAGCAGGCGAGCGGGGTACCAAGAGACCCAGTACTTC.

This clone was observed a single time. CDR3 sequence reads: CASSLYAGRYEQYF. The CDR3 DNA follows: TGTGCCAGCAGTTTATATGCAGGGCGGTACGAGCAGTACTTC. This chain connects TRBV27 to TRBJ2-7; possible D gene TRBD1, 5 bases. The length of the CDR3 is 14 residues. Trimming stripped 1 base from V and 4 bases from J, with 11 bases between. The germline V gene encodes CDR1 MNHEY and CDR2 SMNVEV (reference sequence).

The V and J genes are TRBV4-1 and TRBJ1-2; 9 bases match TRBD1. This CDR3 region has 16 residues. V lost 2 bases to trimming and J lost 4 bases; unmatched junction nucleotides: 8. Germline CDR1 reads MGHRA; CDR2 reads YSYEKL. This CDR3 reads CASSQNTGGGIYGYTF. Written as DNA, the CDR3 is TGCGCCAGCAGCCAAAATACAGGGGGCGGCATCTATGGCTACACCTTC.

This chain joins TRBV5-1 and TRBJ2-3; possibly TRBD1 or TRBD2 for D (6 bases each). Germline V gives CDR1 SGHRS, CDR2 YFSETQ. Trimming removed 0 bases from V and 5 bases from J, with 10 bases in between. CDR3 size: 14 residues. Here the CDR3 DNA reads TGCGCCAGCAGCTTGGCGGGGGCCGGAGATACGCAGTATTTT. As protein: CASSLAGAGDTQYF.

The chain couples TRBV9 to TRBJ2-5; 13 bases are shared with TRBD2. The CDR3 consists of 15 residues. V was pared by 4 bases and J by 5 bases, with 5 bases of the junction left unmatched. The germline gives CDR1 SGDLS, CDR2 YYNGEE. The CDR3 sequence is CASSTQGLAGETQYF. CDR3 DNA: TGTGCCAGCAGCACCCAGGGACTAGCGGGGGAGACCCAGTACTTC.

The chain is built from TRBV27 and TRBJ2-3, with D uncertain. The CDR3 is made up of 15 amino acids. With 3 bases removed from V and 0 bases from J, the gap between germline ends came to 10 bases. The germline CDR1 and CDR2 sequences are MNHEY and SMNVEV (reference sequence). CDR3 region: CASSFGGPSTDTQYF. CDR3 in DNA: TGTGCCAGCAGTTTCGGCGGTCCCAGCACAGATACGCAGTATTTT.

The V gene is TRBV7-2, the J gene TRBJ2-7; D perhaps matches TRBD1 (6 bases). The germline V gene encodes CDR1 SGHTA and CDR2 FQGNSA. CDR3 length: 16 residues. V lost 5 bases, J lost 2 bases, and 19 bases lay in between. CDR3 sequence: CASSPRSGENAYEQYF. For the CDR3, the DNA is TGTGCCAGCAGCCCGAGGTCAGGGGAGAACGCCTACGAGCAGTACTTC.